This entry lists 25 T cell receptor beta chains sequenced from one sample in a study of T cell repertoires in MIS-A myocarditis. Method: immunoSEQ multiplex PCR; TCRdb's copy keeps in-frame clones and lacks some. The sample contains roughly 14,000 clones, 74% of which appear only once. Input material: left ventricle heart tissue obtained at autopsy. All receptors come from a man younger than 30 with fulminant myocarditis from multisystem inflammatory syndrome in adults (MIS-A) after COVID-19.

The CDR3 region is CSVQGAPSYEQYF. The CDR3 DNA is TGCAGCGTACAGGGGGCCCCCTCCTACGAGCAGTACTTC. The rearrangement links TRBV29-1 to TRBJ2-7; 9 nucleotides agree with TRBD1. The CDR3 is made up of 13 amino acids. CDR1 is SQVTM, CDR2 ANQGSEA, per germline. The V gene end was trimmed by 6 bases and the J gene end by 0 bases; junction bases not matched to a gene: 3.

Points on this clone: This clone may be a read error of a much larger clone one base away. Other DNA sequences in the same sample also yield this CDR3. J is TRBJ2-5 and V is TRBV5-1; 7 nucleotides match TRBD1. This CDR3 is built from 14 residues. Per germline, CDR1 SGHRS and CDR2 YFSETQ. V lost 7 bases and J lost 2; bases outside the gene matches: 8. DNA of the CDR3: TGCGCCAGCCGACAGGGATTAGGACAAGAGACCCAGTACTTC. Its protein product is CASRQGLGQETQYF.

This rearrangement joins TRBV23-1 to TRBJ2-3, with 8 bases lining up with TRBD1. TRBV23-1 is flagged as an ORF with uncertain function. This CDR3 contains 14 residues. The trim removed 6 bases at V and 1 base at J, leaving 3 bases unmatched. The chain's CDR3 is CASRRQGCTDTQYF. The CDR3 DNA sequence: TGCGCCAGCAGACGACAGGGGTGCACAGATACGCAGTATTTT.

V is TRBV25-1 and J is TRBJ1-1; D not resolved. CDR3 length equals 13 residues. The germline CDR1 and CDR2 sequences are MGHDK and SYGVNS. Trimming cost V 1 base and J 8 bases, with 11 bases left between them. The DNA for the CDR3 is TGTGCCAGCAGTGAATCTTCGCCAGAGGAAGCTTTCTTT. It yields the protein CASSESSPEEAFF.

This rearrangement joins TRBV4-1 to TRBJ1-4, with TRBD1 matching 7 bases. Trimming cost V 4 bases and J 6 bases; bases outside gene matches: 8. Germline V lookup: CDR1 MGHRA, CDR2 YSYEKL. The CDR3 totals 15 residues. DNA for the CDR3: TGCGCCAGCAGCCTTCGACAGGGAGTGGATGAAAAACTGTTTTTT. Translated, it gives CASSLRQGVDEKLFF.

The chain uses TRBV7-9 and TRBJ2-5; D not certain. The V and J ends lost 1 base and 5 bases respectively, with 5 bases between them. This CDR3 comprises 12 residues. Germline CDR1 and CDR2: SEHNR and FQNEAQ (reference sequence). The CDR3 region is CASSLVGETQYF. The CDR3 DNA sequence: TGTGCCAGCAGCTTAGTGGGCGAGACCCAGTACTTC.

This clone was detected once. The V and J genes are TRBV5-1 and TRBJ2-1, with 8 bases matching TRBD2. This CDR3 comprises 16 residues. CDR1 and CDR2 (germline): SGHRS, YFSETQ. V shed 2 bases and J 2 bases; nucleotides not matched to a gene: 6. The CDR3 nucleotides are TGCGCCAGCAGCTTAGGCGGGAGGAGCCCCTACAATGAGCAGTTCTTC. As protein: CASSLGGRSPYNEQFF.

This chain links TRBV4-2 with TRBJ2-5; D is tentatively TRBD1 or TRBD2 (6 bases each). The V end lost 2 bases, the J end lost 1 base, and 14 bases lay between the germline ends. Germline V gene sequence: CDR1 LGHNA, CDR2 YNFKEQ. The CDR3 loop spans 16 amino acids. CDR3 sequence reads: CASSQLLRGAQETQYF. The CDR3 DNA is TGTGCCAGCAGCCAACTCCTGAGGGGGGCCCAAGAGACCCAGTACTTC.

The chain uses TRBV5-6 and TRBJ2-7, with D uncertain. This CDR3 comprises 11 residues. CDR1 and CDR2 from the germline V gene are SGHDT and YYEEEE. Trimming left V 1 base short and J 8 bases short, with 7 bases between. CDR3 bases: TGTGCCAGCAGCTTGAATGCGAAGCAGTACTTC. Its translation is CASSLNAKQYF.

CDR3 loop: CASSPYTGQPYEQYF. The CDR3 DNA reads as TGTGCCAGCAGCCCATACACGGGACAGCCCTACGAGCAGTACTTC. J is TRBJ2-7 and V is TRBV4-2; TRBD1 agrees at 7 bases. J lost 2 bases, V lost 4 bases, and 8 bases had no gene match. Germline CDR1 is LGHNA and CDR2 is YNFKEQ. CDR3 length: 15 amino acids.

The V call is TRBV19, the J call TRBJ1-3; D not certain. Trimming took off 3 bases at V and 3 bases at J, with 9 bases between the two ends. CDR3 length: 14 amino acids. Per the germline V gene, CDR1 is LNHDA and CDR2 is SQIVND (reference sequence). The CDR3 DNA follows: TGTGCCAGTAGTATGGGCGGGGATGGAAACACCATATATTTT. Encoded protein: CASSMGGDGNTIYF.

The chain couples TRBV28 to TRBJ2-1; 9 positions match TRBD1. Germline V gives CDR1 MDHEN, CDR2 SYDVKM. CDR3 size: 12 residues. The J segment lost 10 bases and the V segment lost 5 bases, leaving 3 bases of the junction unmatched. CDR3 bases: TGTGCCAGCAGTGGACAGGGGTTGGAGCAGTTCTTC. It translates to CASSGQGLEQFF.

This clone was counted a single time. The chain links TRBV9 to TRBJ2-7, with TRBD1 as a possible D gene (5 bases). The germline V gene has CDR1 SGDLS and CDR2 YYNGEE. The V gene lost 4 bases and the J gene lost 0 bases, with 14 bases spanning the gap. The CDR3 runs to 15 residues. The chain's CDR3 is CASSPYSDISYEQYF. Written as DNA, the CDR3 is TGTGCCAGCAGCCCCTACTCGGACATCTCCTACGAGCAGTACTTC.

The V gene is TRBV9, the J gene TRBJ2-1; 8 positions agree with TRBD2. This CDR3 comprises 16 residues. V was pared by 0 bases and J by 10 bases, with 12 bases of the junction left unmatched. Germline values: CDR1 SGDLS, CDR2 YYNGEE. CDR3 coding DNA: TGTGCCAGCAGCGTAGACGGGGGGGCTCGACCCAGCGAGCAGTTCTTC. Its translation: CASSVDGGARPSEQFF.

The CDR3 bases are TGTGCCAGCTCACCACGGGGGGACTATGGCTACACCTTC. It encodes CASSPRGDYGYTF. This chain connects TRBV18 to TRBJ1-2, with D maybe TRBD1 (5 bases). The germline V gene encodes CDR1 KGHSH and CDR2 LQKENI. V dropped 1 base and J dropped 3 bases, with 6 bases sitting between them. This CDR3 region has 13 residues.

This clone has only a few counts. The J gene is TRBJ2-1, the V gene TRBV18; D possibly matches TRBD1 or TRBD2 (6 bases each). Germline-derived CDR1 and CDR2 are KGHSH and LQKENI. V lost 6 bases, J lost 7 bases, and 16 bases lay in between. This CDR3 is built from 14 residues. The CDR3 sequence: CASSVGGGANEQFF. Written as DNA, the CDR3 is TGTGCCAGCTCCGTCGGAGGGGGTGCAAATGAGCAGTTCTTC.

As DNA, the CDR3 is TGTGCCAGCACCCTCCCTGGGGGGCAGGCGCGGTATGGGACCCAGTACTTC. As protein: CASTLPGGQARYGTQYF. V and J are TRBV5-6 and TRBJ2-5, with D possibly called TRBD1 or TRBD2 (6 bases each). The CDR3 runs to 17 residues. The V end was cut by 6 bases, the J end by 7 bases, with 28 bases between. Per germline, CDR1 SGHDT and CDR2 YYEEEE. The full variable domain, with the rest looked up from reference TRBV5-6 and TRBJ2-5, is DAGVTQSPTHLIKTRGQQVTLRCSPKSGHDTVSWYQQALGQGPQFIFQYYEEEERQRGNFPDRFSGHQFPNYSSELNVNALLLGDSALYLCASTLPGGQARYGTQYFGPGTRLLVL.

This clone appeared once. This chain uses TRBV7-2 with TRBJ2-7; a weak D match, TRBD2 (6 bases). The CDR3 has 15 amino acids. Germline values: CDR1 SGHTA, CDR2 FQGNSA. The V end lost 5 bases, the J end lost 0 bases, and 14 bases lay between the germline ends. The CDR3 region is CASSTGTAYSYEQYF. Written as DNA, the CDR3 is TGTGCCAGCAGCACCGGGACTGCCTACTCCTACGAGCAGTACTTC.

The rearrangement links TRBV7-2 to TRBJ1-4, with 12 nucleotides matching TRBD1. Per the germline V gene, CDR1 is SGHTA and CDR2 is FQGNSA. The ends lost 5 bases at V and 7 bases at J; junction bases unmatched: 8. The CDR3 is 16 residues long. The CDR3 sequence: CASSPAGDRGREKLFF. CDR3 nucleotides: TGTGCCAGCAGCCCAGCTGGGGACAGGGGGCGTGAAAAACTGTTTTTT.

CDR3 nucleotides: TGTGCCAGCAGTCCGTGGGGGGCGGCCAAAAACATTCAGTACTTC. This codes for CASSPWGAAKNIQYF. The genes are TRBV28 and TRBJ2-4; TRBD1 or TRBD2 may be the D gene (6 bases each). The CDR3 is made up of 15 amino acids. The V gene lost 5 bases and the J gene lost 1 base, with 12 bases spanning the gap. Germline values: CDR1 MDHEN, CDR2 SYDVKM. Variable domain in full (rest from reference TRBV28 and TRBJ2-4): DVKVTQSSRYLVKRTGEKVFLECVQDMDHENMFWYRQDPGLGLRLIYFSYDVKMKEKGDIPEGYSVSREKKERFSLILESASTNQTSMYLCASSPWGAAKNIQYFGAGTRLSVL.

This chain connects TRBV19 to TRBJ2-1, with 9 bases that match TRBD1. The CDR3 totals 13 residues. V lost 4 bases to trimming and J lost 8 bases; unmatched junction nucleotides: 3. The germline gives CDR1 LNHDA, CDR2 SQIVND (reference sequence). CDR3 in amino acids: CASSTRTGDEQFF. The CDR3 DNA reads TGTGCCAGTAGTACCCGGACAGGGGATGAGCAGTTCTTC.

This clone is a singleton in its sample. The chain has TRBV6-1 and TRBJ1-3; D is ambiguous. This CDR3 comprises 16 residues. Germline-derived CDR1 and CDR2 are MNHNS and SASEGT. V lost 2 bases and J lost 0, with 11 bases in between. CDR3 region: CASSELWANSGNTIYF. The CDR3 nucleotides are TGTGCCAGCAGTGAATTGTGGGCCAACTCTGGAAACACCATATATTTT.

This chain uses TRBV6-1 with TRBJ2-1, with 9 bases aligning to TRBD2. Per germline, CDR1 MNHNS and CDR2 SASEGT. The CDR3 consists of 17 residues. V lost 1 base, J lost 7 bases, and 11 bases stayed unmatched. The chain's CDR3 is CASSEGRGGLWGNEQFF. CDR3 DNA: TGTGCCAGCAGTGAAGGGCGGGGGGGCCTTTGGGGAAATGAGCAGTTCTTC.

The chain uses TRBV11-1 and TRBJ2-1, with TRBD2 as a possible D gene (6 bases). Trimming left V 5 bases short and J 4 bases short, with 18 bases between. Germline CDR1 is SGHAT and CDR2 is FQDESV (reference sequence). CDR3 length equals 16 residues. The CDR3 region is CASSPIHKLAYNEQFF. CDR3 in DNA: TGTGCCAGCAGCCCCATTCATAAACTAGCTTACAATGAGCAGTTCTTC.

The genes are TRBV3-1 (or the pseudogene TRBV3-2) and TRBJ2-2; the match to TRBD2 covers 9 bases. Germline-derived CDR1 and CDR2 are LGHDT and YNNKEL (reference sequence). Trimming cost V 1 base and J 3 bases; bases outside gene matches: 18. CDR3 length: 21 amino acids. CDR3 in DNA: TGTGCCAGCAGCCAAGTCCCCCCGGTGGTTAGCGGGAGAGGGTACACCGGGGAGCTGTTTTTT. Translating it yields CASSQVPPVVSGRGYTGELFF.